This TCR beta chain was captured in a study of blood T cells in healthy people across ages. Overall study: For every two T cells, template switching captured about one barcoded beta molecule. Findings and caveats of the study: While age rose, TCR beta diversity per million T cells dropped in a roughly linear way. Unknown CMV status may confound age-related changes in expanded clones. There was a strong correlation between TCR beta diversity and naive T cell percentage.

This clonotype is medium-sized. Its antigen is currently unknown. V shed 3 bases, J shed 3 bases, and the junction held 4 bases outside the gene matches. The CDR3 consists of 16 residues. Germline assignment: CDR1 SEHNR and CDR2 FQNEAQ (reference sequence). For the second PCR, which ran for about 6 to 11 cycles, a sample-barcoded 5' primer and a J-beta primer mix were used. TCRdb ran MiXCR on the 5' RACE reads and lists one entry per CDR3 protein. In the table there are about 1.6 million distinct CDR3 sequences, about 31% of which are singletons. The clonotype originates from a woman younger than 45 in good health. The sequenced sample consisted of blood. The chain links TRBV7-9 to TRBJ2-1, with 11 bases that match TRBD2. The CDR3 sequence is CASSFTSGGHYNEQFF. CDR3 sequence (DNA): TGTGCCAGCAGCTTTACTAGCGGGGGCCACTACAATGAGCAGTTCTTC.